The 4 T cell receptor beta chains presented below share a single source sample, sequenced in a study of blood T cell repertoires in COVID-19. The repertoire was sequenced with immunoSEQ multiplex PCR; TCRdb's copy has only in-frame clones and lacks some. The table records 140,000 to 150,000 clones, approximately 80% of them present only once. Sample: peripheral blood. These receptors came from a woman aged 55-69 years with acute or convalescent COVID-19.

The V gene is TRBV28, the J gene TRBJ1-5; no clear D. V lost 5 bases, J lost 7 bases, and 15 bases lay in between. The length of the CDR3 is 14 residues. Germline V gene lookup returns CDR1 MDHEN and CDR2 SYDVKM. CDR3 sequence: CASSPSNGVQPQHF. The DNA for the CDR3 is TGTGCCAGCAGTCCAAGCAACGGTGTCCAGCCCCAGCATTTT. Supplemented by reference TRBV28 and TRBJ1-5, the full variable domain reads DVKVTQSSRYLVKRTGEKVFLECVQDMDHENMFWYRQDPGLGLRLIYFSYDVKMKEKGDIPEGYSVSREKKERFSLILESASTNQTSMYLCASSPSNGVQPQHFGDGTRLSIL.

This clone has only one observation. This chain connects TRBV28 to TRBJ2-3, with D unclear. CDR3 length: 13 amino acids. Germline assignment: CDR1 MDHEN and CDR2 SYDVKM. The ends were cut back, 5 bases at V and 8 bases at J, with 14 bases in the middle. The CDR3, as DNA: TGTGCCAGCAGTATTTACCCTCTAGGTACGCAGTATTTT. Its protein is CASSIYPLGTQYF. The full variable domain, in which reference TRBV28 and TRBJ2-3 provide the parts outside the CDR3, is DVKVTQSSRYLVKRTGEKVFLECVQDMDHENMFWYRQDPGLGLRLIYFSYDVKMKEKGDIPEGYSVSREKKERFSLILESASTNQTSMYLCASSIYPLGTQYFGPGTRLTVL.

In DNA form, the CDR3 reads TGTGCCAGCAGCCAATCAGGGTCCGGCAGATACGAGCAGTACTTC. It translates to CASSQSGSGRYEQYF. The chain is built from TRBV3-1 (or the pseudogene TRBV3-2) and TRBJ2-7; D is possibly TRBD1 (5 bases). CDR3 length: 15 residues. V shed 2 bases and J shed 4 bases, with 15 bases lying between them. The germline V gene has CDR1 LGHDT and CDR2 YNNKEL (reference sequence).

The V call is TRBV3-1 (or the pseudogene TRBV3-2), the J call TRBJ2-2, with 10 bases fitting TRBD2. This CDR3 has 15 amino acids. Germline V gene lookup returns CDR1 LGHDT and CDR2 YNNKEL (reference sequence). The J segment lost 6 bases and the V segment lost 7 bases, leaving 8 bases of the junction unmatched. The CDR3 reads CASTRSSGRSGELFF. The CDR3 nucleotides are TGTGCCAGCACTAGGTCTAGCGGGAGATCCGGGGAGCTGTTTTTT.